The following is a T cell receptor beta chain sequence with its context. Its specificity is not known. The data derive from a study of vaccination and CD4 T cells after COVID-19. Overall study context: Stimulation of the cells used overlapping spike peptide pools from SARS-CoV-2 and from the common cold coronaviruses HCoV-NL63, HCoV-OC43 and HCoV-229E.

Specified treatment: roughly 11-day PBMC culture with coronavirus spike peptide pools or control peptides (ViraFEST assay). During the years 2011-2018, before the COVID-19 pandemic, the unexposed donor's CD4+ T cells were collected. Oncomine TCR Beta short-read sequencing was applied to DNA from cultured CD4+ T cells. Each CDR3 protein is one row after TCRdb ran MiXCR on the PCR reads. The sample lists about 6,900 distinct CDR3 sequences, roughly 29% occurring once. The germline V gene encodes CDR1 MNHNS and CDR2 SASEGT. The CDR3 loop spans 14 amino acids. Trimming took 1 base from V and 5 from J, leaving 9 bases between them.

Sequenced sample: CD4+ T cells from blood, cultured in vitro. This chain uses TRBV6-1 with TRBJ1-5; D gene ambiguous. The receptor's source is a human donor in good health. CDR3 bases: TGTGCCAGCAGTGAAGAACGGAAGGATCAGCCCCAGCATTTT. It encodes CASSEERKDQPQHF.